These T cell receptor beta chains were read from a single sample in a study of cytomegalovirus exposure and HLA in healthy donors. The repertoire was sequenced with immunoSEQ multiplex PCR; TCRdb's copy has only in-frame clones and lacks some. The repertoire has some 200,000 clones, 78% of them found once; the top ten carry less than 3.5%. Sequencing was carried out using PBMCs. The source of these receptors is a female donor in good health and CMV-seronegative. Each CDR3 is given with its conserved first and last residue. Fields, in order: J gene, V gene, clone size, D gene, CDR3 length, CDR3 DNA, CDR3 protein. The D gene is left open where the match is weak. Size is stated for part of the rows, as once, few or many counts, or as a class when the clone is expanded.

>TRBJ2-1|TRBV21-1|.|.|16
TGTGCCAGCAGAAAGGAAGGGGGCCGCTCCTACAATGAGCAGTTCTTC
CASRKEGGRSYNEQFF
>TRBJ1-1|TRBV19|.|.|11
TGTGCCAGTAAGCGGGACACTGAAGCTTTCTTT
CASKRDTEAFF
>TRBJ2-1|TRBV6-1|.|.|14
TGTGCCAGCAGCCGGGCAGGGAACTACAATGAGCAGTTCTTC
CASSRAGNYNEQFF
>TRBJ1-1|TRBV30|.|.|13
TGTGCCTGGAGTGGACTCTTGAACACTGAAGCTTTCTTT
CAWSGLLNTEAFF
>TRBJ2-7|TRBV29-1|.|TRBD2|13
TGCAGCGTCGGGACTAGCGGCCCCTACGAGCAGTACTTC
CSVGTSGPYEQYF
>TRBJ1-1|TRBV5-1|.|TRBD1|13
TGCGCCAGCAGCTCTTCCCGGGACAGCGAAGCTTTCTTT
CASSSSRDSEAFF
>TRBJ1-1|TRBV6-1|.|.|17
TGTGCCAGCAGTGAAAGCCCGTTCCCAGCTAGGATGACTGAAGCTTTCTTT
CASSESPFPARMTEAFF
>TRBJ2-1|TRBV18|.|TRBD1|15
TGTGCCAGCTCACCCCGGGACAGGGAGGTTGGTGAGCAGTTCTTC
CASSPRDREVGEQFF
>TRBJ1-2|TRBV5-6|.|TRBD1|14
TGTGCCAGCAGCTTGGCTGGGACAGGGTATGGCTACACCTTC
CASSLAGTGYGYTF
>TRBJ2-7|TRBV10-2|.|TRBD2|10
TGCGCCAGCAGTGAGGGGGGGGTCTACTTC
CASSEGGVYF
>TRBJ1-4|TRBV27|few|.|13
TGTGCCAGCAGTATCAGGGAAGGTGAAAAACTGTTTTTT
CASSIREGEKLFF
>TRBJ2-6|TRBV11-3|.|TRBD2|19
TGTGCCAGCAGCTTAGATCGCGGGGGATACGGCTCTGGGGCCAACGTCCTGACTTTC
CASSLDRGGYGSGANVLTF
>TRBJ1-3|TRBV5-4|.|.|15
TGTGCCAGCAGCTTGGAACGGGGGTATGGAAACACCATATATTTT
CASSLERGYGNTIYF
>TRBJ2-3|TRBV19|.|TRBD2|14
TGTGCCAGTAGTCCGGGGACTAGCGGAGATACGCAGTATTTT
CASSPGTSGDTQYF
>TRBJ2-2|TRBV7-3|.|.|15
TGTGCCAGCAGCCTAGAAGGGGTCAGCACCGGGGAGCTGTTTTTT
CASSLEGVSTGELFF
>TRBJ2-5|TRBV29-1|.|.|11
TGCAGCGTTGAGTTATCTGAGACCCAGTACTTC
CSVELSETQYF
>TRBJ2-1|TRBV4-3|.|.|14
TGCGCCAGCAGCCAAGGCGCTTTTTACAATGAGCAGTTCTTC
CASSQGAFYNEQFF
>TRBJ2-5|TRBV12-5|once|TRBD2|19
TGTGCTAGTGGACCCTATCTAGCGGGAGGAGGGCGTTGGGGAGAGACCCAGTACTTC
CASGPYLAGGGRWGETQYF
>TRBJ1-5|TRBV6-1|.|.|14
TGTGCCAGCAGTACAGGACAGTTTGATCAGCCCCAGCATTTT
CASSTGQFDQPQHF
>TRBJ1-5|TRBV12-5|few|.|15
TGTGCTAGTGACCCCACGGGGTATAGCAATCAGCCCCAGCATTTT
CASDPTGYSNQPQHF
>TRBJ2-1|TRBV27|.|TRBD2|17
TGTGCCAGCAGTTTAATCCCCTCAGCGGGGTTCATCGATGAGCAGTTCTTC
CASSLIPSAGFIDEQFF
>TRBJ1-5|TRBV10-2|.|.|13
TGCGCCAGCAGTGTTGTAAGCAATCAGCCCCAGCATTTT
CASSVVSNQPQHF